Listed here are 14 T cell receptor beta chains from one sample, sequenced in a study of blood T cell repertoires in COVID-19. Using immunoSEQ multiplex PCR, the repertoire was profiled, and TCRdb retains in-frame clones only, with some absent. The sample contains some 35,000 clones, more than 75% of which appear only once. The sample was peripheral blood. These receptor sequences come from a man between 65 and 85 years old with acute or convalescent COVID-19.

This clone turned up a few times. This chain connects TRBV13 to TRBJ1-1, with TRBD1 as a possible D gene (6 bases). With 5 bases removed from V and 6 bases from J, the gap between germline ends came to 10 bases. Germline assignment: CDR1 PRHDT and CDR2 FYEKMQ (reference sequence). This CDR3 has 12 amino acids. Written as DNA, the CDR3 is TGTGCCAGCAGCCAGGGGCGGGCTGAAGCTTTCTTT. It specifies CASSQGRAEAFF.

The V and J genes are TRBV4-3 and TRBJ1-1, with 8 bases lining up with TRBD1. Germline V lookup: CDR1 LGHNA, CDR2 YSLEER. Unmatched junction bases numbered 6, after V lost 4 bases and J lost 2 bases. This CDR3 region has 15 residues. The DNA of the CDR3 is TGCGCCAGCAGCCCCACAGGGGGGAAAAACACTGAAGCTTTCTTT. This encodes CASSPTGGKNTEAFF.

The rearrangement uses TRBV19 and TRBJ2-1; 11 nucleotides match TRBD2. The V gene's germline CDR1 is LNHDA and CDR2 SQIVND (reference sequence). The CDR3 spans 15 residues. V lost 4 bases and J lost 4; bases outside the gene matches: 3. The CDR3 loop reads CASSTTSGGYNEQFF. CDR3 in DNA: TGTGCCAGTAGTACAACTAGCGGGGGTTACAATGAGCAGTTCTTC.

CDR3 in amino acids: CASSPTGQETQYF. CDR3 bases: TGTGCCAGCAGCCCTACAGGTCAAGAGACCCAGTACTTC. The chain has TRBV11-2 and TRBJ2-5, with a weak D call TRBD1 (5 bases). CDR1 and CDR2 (germline): SGHAT, FQNNGV. The CDR3 has 13 amino acids. V lost 5 bases and J lost 2, with 9 bases in between.

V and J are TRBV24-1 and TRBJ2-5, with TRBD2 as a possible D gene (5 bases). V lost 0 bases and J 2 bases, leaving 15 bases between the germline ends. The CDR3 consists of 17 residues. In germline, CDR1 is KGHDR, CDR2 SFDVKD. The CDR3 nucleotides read TGTGCCACCAGTGATTTGCCAACGGGGAGTCATCAAGAGACCCAGTACTTC. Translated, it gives CATSDLPTGSHQETQYF.

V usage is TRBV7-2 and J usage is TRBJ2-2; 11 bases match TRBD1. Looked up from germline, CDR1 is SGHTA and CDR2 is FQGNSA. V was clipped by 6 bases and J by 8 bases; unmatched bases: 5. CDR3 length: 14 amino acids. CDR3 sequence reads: CASRGDRGAGELFF. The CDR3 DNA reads TGTGCCAGCAGAGGGGACAGGGGGGCGGGGGAGCTGTTTTTT.

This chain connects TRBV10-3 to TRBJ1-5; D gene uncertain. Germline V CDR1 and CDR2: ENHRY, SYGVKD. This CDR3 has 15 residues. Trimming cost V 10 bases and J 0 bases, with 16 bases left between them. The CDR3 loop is CATGGLSYSNQPQHF. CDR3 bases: TGTGCCACAGGTGGACTCAGCTATAGCAATCAGCCCCAGCATTTT.

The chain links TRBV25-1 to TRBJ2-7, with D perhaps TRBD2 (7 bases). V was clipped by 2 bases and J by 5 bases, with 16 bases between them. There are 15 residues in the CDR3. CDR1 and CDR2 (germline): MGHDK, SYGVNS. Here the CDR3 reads CASSEPLGGRDEQYF. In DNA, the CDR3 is TGTGCCAGCAGTGAACCTTTGGGGGGGCGAGACGAGCAGTACTTC.

CDR3: CASSLRGGYQETQYF. CDR3 nucleotide sequence: TGTGCCAGCAGCTTGCGGGGCGGGTACCAAGAGACCCAGTACTTC. This chain connects TRBV7-8 to TRBJ2-5, with a weak D call TRBD2 (6 bases). This CDR3 comprises 15 residues. Germline CDR1 SGHVS, CDR2 FQNEAQ. The V and J ends lost 3 bases and 0 bases respectively, with 11 bases between them.

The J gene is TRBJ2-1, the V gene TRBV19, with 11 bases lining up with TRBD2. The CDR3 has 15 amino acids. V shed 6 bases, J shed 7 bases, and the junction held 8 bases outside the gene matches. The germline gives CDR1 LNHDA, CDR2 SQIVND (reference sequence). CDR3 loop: CASSLTSGIQNEQFF. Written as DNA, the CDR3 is TGTGCCAGTAGCCTGACTAGCGGGATACAGAATGAGCAGTTCTTC.

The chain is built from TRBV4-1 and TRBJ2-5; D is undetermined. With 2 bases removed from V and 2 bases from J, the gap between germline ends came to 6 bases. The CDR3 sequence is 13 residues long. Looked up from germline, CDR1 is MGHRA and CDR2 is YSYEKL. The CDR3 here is CASSQRGQETQYF. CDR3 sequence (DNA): TGCGCCAGCAGCCAACGCGGTCAAGAGACCCAGTACTTC.

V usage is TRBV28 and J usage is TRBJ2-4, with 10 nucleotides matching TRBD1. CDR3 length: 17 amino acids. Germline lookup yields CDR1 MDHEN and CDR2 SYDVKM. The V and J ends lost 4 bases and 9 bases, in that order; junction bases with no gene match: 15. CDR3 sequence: CASSSTGGASGRAIQYF. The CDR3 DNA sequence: TGTGCCAGCAGTTCGACAGGGGGCGCGAGCGGGAGAGCCATTCAGTACTTC.

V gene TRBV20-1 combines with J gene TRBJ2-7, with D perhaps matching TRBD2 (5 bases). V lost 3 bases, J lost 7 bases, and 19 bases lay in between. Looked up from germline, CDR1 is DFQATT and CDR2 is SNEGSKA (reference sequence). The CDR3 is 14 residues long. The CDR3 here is CSASALRGRGEQYF. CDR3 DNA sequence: TGCAGTGCTAGTGCCCTTCGGGGTAGAGGGGAGCAGTACTTC.

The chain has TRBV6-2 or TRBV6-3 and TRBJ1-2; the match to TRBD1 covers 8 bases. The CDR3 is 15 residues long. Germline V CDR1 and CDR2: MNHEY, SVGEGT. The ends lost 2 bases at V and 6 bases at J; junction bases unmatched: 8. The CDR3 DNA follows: TGTGCCAGCAGTTACCCCGACAGGGGAGGCCATGGCTACACCTTC. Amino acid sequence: CASSYPDRGGHGYTF.